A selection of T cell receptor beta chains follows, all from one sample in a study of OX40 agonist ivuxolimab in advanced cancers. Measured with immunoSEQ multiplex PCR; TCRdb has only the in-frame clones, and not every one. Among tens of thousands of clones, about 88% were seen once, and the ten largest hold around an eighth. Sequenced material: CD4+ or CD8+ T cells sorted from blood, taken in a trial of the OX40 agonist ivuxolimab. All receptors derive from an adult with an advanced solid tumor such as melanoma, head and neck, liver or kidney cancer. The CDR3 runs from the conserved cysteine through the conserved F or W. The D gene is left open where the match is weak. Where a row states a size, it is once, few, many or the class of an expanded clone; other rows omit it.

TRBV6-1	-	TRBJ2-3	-	CASNGFGLSTDTQYF	TGTGCCAGCAATGGTTTCGGGCTTAGCACAGATACGCAGTATTTT
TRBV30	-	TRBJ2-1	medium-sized	CAWSRPPFSEQFF	TGTGCCTGGAGTCGCCCCCCTTTTAGTGAGCAGTTCTTC
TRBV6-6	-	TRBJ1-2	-	CASSRRTDNYGYTF	TGTGCCAGCAGTCGACGGACAGATAACTATGGCTACACCTTC
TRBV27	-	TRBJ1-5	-	CASSLWPPGRRKGSQPQHF	TGTGCCAGCAGTTTATGGCCACCCGGGAGAAGAAAAGGGAGTCAGCCCCAGCATTTT
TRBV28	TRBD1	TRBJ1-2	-	CASTADRGLGYTF	TGTGCCAGCACTGCCGACAGGGGGCTTGGCTACACCTTC
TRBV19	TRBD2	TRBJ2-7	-	CASGSQASGRIHEQYF	TGTGCCAGTGGAAGCCAAGCTAGCGGGAGAATCCACGAGCAGTACTTC
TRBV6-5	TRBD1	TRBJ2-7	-	CASSYVQGALYEQYF	TGTGCCAGCAGTTATGTACAGGGGGCTCTCTACGAGCAGTACTTC
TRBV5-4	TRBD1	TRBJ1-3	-	CASSLAGGVQGGNTIYF	TGTGCCAGCAGCTTGGCAGGGGGCGTGCAGGGTGGAAACACCATATATTTT
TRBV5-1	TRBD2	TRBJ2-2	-	CASSLAGGAGTGELFF	TGCGCCAGCAGCTTGGCCGGGGGGGCTGGAACCGGGGAGCTGTTTTTT
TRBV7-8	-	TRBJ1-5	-	CASSLARGYQPQHF	TGTGCCAGCAGCTTAGCGCGCGGGTATCAGCCCCAGCATTTT
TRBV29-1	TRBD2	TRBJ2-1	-	CSTKTGTSGRGGEQFF	TGCAGCACCAAAACCGGGACTAGCGGGAGGGGGGGTGAGCAGTTCTTC
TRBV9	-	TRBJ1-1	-	CASSVGPPRTNTEAFF	TGTGCCAGCAGCGTAGGACCCCCTCGGACGAACACTGAAGCTTTCTTT
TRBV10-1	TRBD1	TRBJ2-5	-	CASSGDSRGPQYF	TGCGCCAGCAGTGGGGACAGCCGAGGTCCCCAGTACTTC
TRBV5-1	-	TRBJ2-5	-	CASRRAVNQETQYF	TGCGCCAGCCGGAGGGCGGTCAACCAAGAGACCCAGTACTTC
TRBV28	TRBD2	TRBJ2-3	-	CASSFLRQRDPPDTQYF	TGTGCCAGCAGTTTTCTGAGGCAGCGGGATCCCCCAGATACGCAGTATTTT
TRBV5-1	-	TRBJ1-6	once	CASSLSRGGFESPLHF	TGCGCCAGCAGCTTGTCCCGAGGGGGATTTGAGTCACCCCTCCACTTT
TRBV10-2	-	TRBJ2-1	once	CASSGGHPAYNEQFF	TGCGCCAGCAGTGGAGGACACCCGGCATACAATGAGCAGTTCTTC
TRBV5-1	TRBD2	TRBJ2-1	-	CASSAGSGSLYNEQFF	TGCGCCAGCAGCGCGGGGAGCGGGAGCCTTTACAATGAGCAGTTCTTC
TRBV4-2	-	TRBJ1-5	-	CASNPGRNNQPQHF	TGTGCCAGCAACCCAGGACGGAACAATCAGCCCCAGCATTTT
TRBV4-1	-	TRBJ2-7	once	CASSSQLTVSYEQYF	TGCGCCAGCAGCTCCCAATTGACGGTTTCCTACGAGCAGTACTTC
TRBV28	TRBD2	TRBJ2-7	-	CASSRLTGGIYEQYF	TGTGCCAGCAGCCGCCTAACGGGAGGTATATACGAGCAGTACTTC
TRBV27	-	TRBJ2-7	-	CASSPWLGYEQYF	TGTGCCAGCAGTCCATGGTTGGGGTACGAGCAGTACTTC
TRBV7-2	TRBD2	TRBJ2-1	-	CASREGGTSGTYNEQFF	TGTGCCAGCAGGGAGGGAGGGACTAGCGGGACCTACAATGAGCAGTTCTTC
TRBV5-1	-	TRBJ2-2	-	CASSPAVGAGELFF	TGCGCCAGCAGCCCGGCCGTAGGCGCCGGGGAGCTGTTTTTT